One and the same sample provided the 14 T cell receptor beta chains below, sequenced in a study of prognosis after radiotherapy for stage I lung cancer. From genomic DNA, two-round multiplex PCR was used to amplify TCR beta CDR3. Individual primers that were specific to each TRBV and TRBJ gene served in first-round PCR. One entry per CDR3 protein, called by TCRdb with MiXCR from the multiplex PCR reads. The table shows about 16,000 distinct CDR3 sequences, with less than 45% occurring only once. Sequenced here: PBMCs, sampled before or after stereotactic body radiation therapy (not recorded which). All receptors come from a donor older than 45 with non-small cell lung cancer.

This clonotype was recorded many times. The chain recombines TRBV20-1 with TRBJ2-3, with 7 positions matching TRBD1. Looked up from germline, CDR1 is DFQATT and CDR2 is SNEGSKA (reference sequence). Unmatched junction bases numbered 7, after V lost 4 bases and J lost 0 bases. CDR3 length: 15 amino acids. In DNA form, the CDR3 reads TGCAGTGCTAACCCTACAGGGGAAAGCACAGATACGCAGTATTTT. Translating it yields CSANPTGESTDTQYF.

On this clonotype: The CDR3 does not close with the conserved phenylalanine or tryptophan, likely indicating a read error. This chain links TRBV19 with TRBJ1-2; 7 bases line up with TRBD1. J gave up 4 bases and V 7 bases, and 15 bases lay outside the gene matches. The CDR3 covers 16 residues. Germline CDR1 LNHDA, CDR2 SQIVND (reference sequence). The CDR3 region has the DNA TGTGCCAGTACCCCATTATCCGGACAGGAGCCCTATGGCTACACCTCC. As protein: CASTPLSGQEPYGYTS.

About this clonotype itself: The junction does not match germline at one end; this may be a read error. CDR3 region: CASSLVDGSYNEKFF. The CDR3 region has the DNA TGCGCCAGCAGCTTGGTGGACGGGTCCTACAATGAGAAGTTCTTC. The genes are TRBV5-1 and TRBJ2-1; D unresolved. The germline CDR1 and CDR2 sequences are SGHRS and YFSETQ. The CDR3 spans 15 residues.

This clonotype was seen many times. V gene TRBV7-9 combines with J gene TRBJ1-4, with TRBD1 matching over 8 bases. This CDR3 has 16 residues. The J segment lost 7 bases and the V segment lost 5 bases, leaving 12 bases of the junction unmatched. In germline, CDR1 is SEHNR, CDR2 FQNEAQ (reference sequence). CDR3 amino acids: CASSLYGQGGGEKLFF. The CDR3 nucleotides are TGTGCCAGCAGCCTATACGGACAGGGTGGAGGTGAAAAACTGTTTTTT.

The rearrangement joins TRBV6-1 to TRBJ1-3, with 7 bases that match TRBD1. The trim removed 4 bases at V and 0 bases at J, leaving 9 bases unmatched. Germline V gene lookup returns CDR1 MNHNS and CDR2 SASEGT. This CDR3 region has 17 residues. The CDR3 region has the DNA TGTGCCAGCAGTGGTGGGGACAGCGGGATCTCTGGAAACACCATATATTTT. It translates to CASSGGDSGISGNTIYF.

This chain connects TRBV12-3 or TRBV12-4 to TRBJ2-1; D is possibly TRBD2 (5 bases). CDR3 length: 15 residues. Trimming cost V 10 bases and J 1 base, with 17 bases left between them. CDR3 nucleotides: TGTGCCAACAGCCCTAATCGGGGTTCCTACAATGAGCAGTTCTTC. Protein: CANSPNRGSYNEQFF.

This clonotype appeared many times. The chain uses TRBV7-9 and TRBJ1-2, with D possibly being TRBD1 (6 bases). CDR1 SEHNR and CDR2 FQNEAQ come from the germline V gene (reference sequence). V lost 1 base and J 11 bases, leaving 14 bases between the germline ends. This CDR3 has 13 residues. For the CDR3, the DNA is TGTGCCAGCAGCTTAGATCCTCACAGGGAGTACACCTTC. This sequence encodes CASSLDPHREYTF.

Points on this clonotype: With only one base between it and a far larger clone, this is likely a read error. This chain's CDR3 is CASSKGGGERSYNEQFF. The CDR3 DNA sequence: TGTGCCAGCAGTAAAGGCGGGGGCGAGAGATCCTACAATGAGCAGTTCTTC. This chain links TRBV6-5 with TRBJ2-1; perhaps TRBD2 as D (7 bases). V was trimmed by 5 bases and J by 1 base, leaving 18 bases between them. The CDR3 loop spans 17 amino acids. Germline V CDR1 and CDR2: MNHEY, SVGAGI.

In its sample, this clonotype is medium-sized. The DNA for the CDR3 is TGTGCCAGCAGTGCGACAGGGTTTCGTTCACCCCTCCACTTT. This sequence encodes CASSATGFRSPLHF. V is TRBV2 and J is TRBJ1-6; the match to TRBD1 covers 7 bases. Germline loops: CDR1 SNHLY, CDR2 FYNNEI. CDR3 length: 14 amino acids. V lost 4 bases and J lost 9; bases outside the gene matches: 6.

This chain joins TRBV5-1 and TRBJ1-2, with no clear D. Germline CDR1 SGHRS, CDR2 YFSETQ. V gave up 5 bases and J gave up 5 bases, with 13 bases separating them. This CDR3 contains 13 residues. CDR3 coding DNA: TGCGCCAGCAGATCGGTGGACTGGTATGGCTACACCTTC. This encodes CASRSVDWYGYTF.

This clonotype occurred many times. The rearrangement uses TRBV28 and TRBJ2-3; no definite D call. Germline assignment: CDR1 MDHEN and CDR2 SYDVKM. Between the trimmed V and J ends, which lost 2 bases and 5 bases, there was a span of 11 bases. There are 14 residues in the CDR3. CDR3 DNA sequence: TGTGCCAGCAGTTTAGGATTCCGCGGAGATACGCAGTATTTT. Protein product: CASSLGFRGDTQYF.

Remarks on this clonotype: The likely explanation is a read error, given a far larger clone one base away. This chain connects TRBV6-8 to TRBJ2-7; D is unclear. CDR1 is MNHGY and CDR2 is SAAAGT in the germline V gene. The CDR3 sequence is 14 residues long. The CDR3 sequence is CVTAQMTASYEQYF. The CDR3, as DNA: TGTGTCACCGCACAAATGACTGCTTCCTACGAGCAGTACTTC.

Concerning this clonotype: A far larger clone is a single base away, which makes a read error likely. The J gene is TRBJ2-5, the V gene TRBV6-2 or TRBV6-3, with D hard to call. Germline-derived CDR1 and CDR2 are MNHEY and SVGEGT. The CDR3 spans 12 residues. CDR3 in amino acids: CASRHLGETHYF. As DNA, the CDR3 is TGTGCCAGCAGGCACCTAGGAGAGACCCATTACTTC.

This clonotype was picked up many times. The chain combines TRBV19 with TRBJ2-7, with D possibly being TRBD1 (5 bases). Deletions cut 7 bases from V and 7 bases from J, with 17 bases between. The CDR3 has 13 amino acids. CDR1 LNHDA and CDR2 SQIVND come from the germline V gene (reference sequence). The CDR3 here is CASMSRVRGEQYF. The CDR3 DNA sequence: TGTGCCAGTATGAGCAGGGTACGTGGGGAGCAGTACTTC.